Below are 9 T cell receptor beta chains sequenced from a single sample in a study of cytomegalovirus exposure and HLA in healthy donors. Primers included in the PCR were 60 Vbeta and 13 Jbeta primers. The table came from immunoSEQ multiplex PCR; TCRdb's copy has only in-frame clones and leaves some out. Its clone listing holds about 170,000 clones. The specimen was PBMCs. The source of these receptors is a woman aged 18-29 years in good health and CMV-seropositive.

The chain couples TRBV5-5 to TRBJ1-2, with 7 bases fitting TRBD1. Trimming at V came to 2 bases and at J to 4 bases, leaving 8 bases not matched to a gene. Per the germline V gene, CDR1 is SGHKS and CDR2 is YYEKEE (reference sequence). CDR3 length: 15 amino acids. CDR3 protein: CASSFLPTGIYGYTF. The CDR3 DNA reads as TGTGCCAGCAGCTTCCTTCCGACAGGGATCTATGGCTACACCTTC.

The J gene is TRBJ2-7, the V gene TRBV4-2, with TRBD2 matching 9 bases. CDR3 length: 18 residues. The germline CDR1 and CDR2 sequences are LGHNA and YNFKEQ. The J segment lost 2 bases and the V segment lost 1 base, leaving 12 bases of the junction unmatched. CDR3 sequence: CASSQGLASGVYTYEQYF. The CDR3 nucleotides read TGTGCCAGCAGCCAAGGTCTGGCTAGCGGGGTTTATACCTACGAGCAGTACTTC.

The chain links TRBV4-3 to TRBJ2-1; a possible D gene is TRBD2 (5 bases). Germline CDR1 and CDR2: LGHNA and YSLEER. This CDR3 comprises 15 residues. The V end lost 4 bases, the J end lost 9 bases, and 19 bases lay between the germline ends. The CDR3, as DNA: TGCGCCAGCAGCCGGGGAGATGCCCCTTACGGTGAGCAGTTCTTC. This gives the protein CASSRGDAPYGEQFF.

The chain uses TRBV14 and TRBJ2-7; TRBD2 is a possible D gene (5 bases). CDR3 size: 14 residues. V was pared by 1 base and J by 5 bases, with 12 bases between. The V gene's germline CDR1 is SGHDN and CDR2 FVKESK. CDR3 in DNA: TGTGCCAGCAGCCAAGGGACCGGGGTAGACGAGCAGTACTTC. Protein: CASSQGTGVDEQYF.

This rearrangement joins TRBV15 to TRBJ2-5; D perhaps matches TRBD1 (7 bases). With 5 bases removed from V and 5 bases from J, the gap between germline ends came to 12 bases. This CDR3 comprises 13 residues. Looked up from germline, CDR1 is LNHNV and CDR2 is YYDKDF (reference sequence). The CDR3 nucleotides read TGTGCCACCAGCGGAGGGGGCCGGGAGACCCAGTACTTC. It is translated as CATSGGGRETQYF.

V is TRBV10-1 and J is TRBJ2-1; perhaps TRBD2 as D (5 bases). The CDR3 has 13 residues. Per the germline V gene, CDR1 is WNHNN and CDR2 is SYGVQD (reference sequence). Trimming shortened V by 3 bases and J by 9 bases, and 12 bases separated the two germline ends. The CDR3 sequence is CASSDPDYREQFF. The CDR3 DNA is TGCGCCAGCAGTGACCCTGACTACCGTGAGCAGTTCTTC.

A word on this clone: This CDR3 is also generated by other DNA sequences in the sample. The genes are TRBV5-1 and TRBJ2-5; TRBD2 agrees at 12 bases. This CDR3 contains 16 residues. CDR1 SGHRS and CDR2 YFSETQ come from the germline V gene. Trimming at V came to 0 bases and at J to 2 bases, leaving 2 bases not matched to a gene. CDR3 sequence: CASSLVLAGGQETQYF. The CDR3 nucleotides are TGCGCCAGCAGCTTGGTTCTAGCGGGGGGGCAAGAGACCCAGTACTTC.

The chain uses TRBV14 and TRBJ2-3; the D is unclear. The CDR3 runs 16 residues. The germline V and J ends were trimmed by 0 bases and 0 bases, with 10 bases remaining between them. Per germline, CDR1 SGHDN and CDR2 FVKESK. The CDR3 reads CASSQENSTSTDTQYF. In nucleotides, the CDR3 is TGTGCCAGCAGCCAAGAAAACAGTACTAGCACAGATACGCAGTATTTT.

This sequence joins TRBV7-9 and TRBJ2-1; TRBD1 might be the D (6 bases). Germline CDR1 and CDR2: SEHNR and FQNEAQ (reference sequence). With 7 bases removed from V and 12 bases from J, the gap between germline ends came to 19 bases. The CDR3 totals 13 residues. The chain's CDR3 is CASNTQGEAGQFF. The CDR3 DNA follows: TGTGCCAGCAACACACAGGGAGAGGCTGGGCAGTTCTTC.